The 26 T cell receptor beta chains reported below all come from one sample, sequenced in a study of glioma-infiltrating T cells after dendritic cell vaccination. Method: immunoSEQ multiplex PCR; TCRdb's copy keeps in-frame clones and lacks some. The profile shows 93,000 or so clones, more than 80% of them singletons. The material was blood, obtained before dendritic cell vaccination. The receptors here all came from a human donor with glioblastoma.

The CDR3 loop is CASSLRHRGMSTDTQYF. As DNA, the CDR3 is TGTGCCAGTAGTCTTCGCCACAGGGGGATGAGCACAGATACGCAGTATTTT. The chain has TRBV19 and TRBJ2-3; 8 bases align to TRBD1. The CDR3 sequence is 17 residues long. Germline assignment: CDR1 LNHDA and CDR2 SQIVND (reference sequence). V lost 5 bases, J lost 0 bases, and 10 bases stayed unmatched.

The chain uses TRBV11-2 and TRBJ1-2, with 9 bases that match TRBD1. The V gene end was trimmed by 5 bases and the J gene end by 5 bases; junction bases not matched to a gene: 6. This CDR3 is built from 14 residues. CDR1 and CDR2 (germline): SGHAT, FQNNGV. The chain's CDR3 is CASSVSGQGYGYTF. The CDR3 nucleotides are TGTGCCAGCAGCGTATCGGGACAGGGTTATGGCTACACCTTC. Combining the CDR3 with reference TRBV11-2 and TRBJ1-2 gives the whole variable domain EAGVAQSPRYKIIEKRQSVAFWCNPISGHATLYWYQQILGQGPKLLIQFQNNGVVDDSQLPKDRFSAERLKGVDSTLKIQPAKLEDSAVYLCASSVSGQGYGYTFGSGTRLTVV.

Only one count was recorded for this clone. The chain links TRBV27 to TRBJ1-1; D is perhaps TRBD1 (5 bases). The V gene lost 6 bases and the J gene lost 4 bases, with 18 bases spanning the gap. The CDR3 extends over 15 amino acids. Per the germline V gene, CDR1 is MNHEY and CDR2 is SMNVEV (reference sequence). In DNA, the CDR3 is TGTGCCAGCAGGCAGATCGGGAGGGGCAGCACTGAAGCTTTCTTT. It encodes CASRQIGRGSTEAFF.

This clone was recorded at least ten times. The rearrangement joins TRBV5-1 to TRBJ1-3, with 8 bases that match TRBD1. The V gene's germline CDR1 is SGHRS and CDR2 YFSETQ. The V gene end was trimmed by 4 bases and the J gene end by 3 bases; junction bases not matched to a gene: 3. The CDR3 has 14 residues. CDR3 loop: CASSQQGDGNTIYF. The CDR3 DNA follows: TGCGCCAGCAGCCAACAGGGGGATGGAAACACCATATATTTT.

This rearrangement joins TRBV7-8 to TRBJ1-6, with a tentative D call TRBD1 (6 bases). The CDR3 is made up of 14 amino acids. V lost 1 base and J 7 bases, leaving 8 bases between the germline ends. CDR1 SGHVS and CDR2 FQNEAQ come from the germline V gene. This CDR3 reads CASSLVQGNSPLHF. The CDR3 region has the DNA TGTGCCAGCAGCTTAGTACAGGGAAATTCACCCCTCCACTTT. The entire variable domain, with the rest obtained from reference TRBV7-8 and TRBJ1-6, is as follows: GAGVSQSPRYKVAKRGQDVALRCDPISGHVSLFWYQQALGQGPEFLTYFQNEAQLDKSGLPSDRFFAERPEGSVSTLKIQRTQQEDSAVYLCASSLVQGNSPLHFGNGTRLTVT.

This clone was observed once. The chain joins TRBV6-5 to TRBJ1-1; no definite D call. V was clipped by 2 bases and J by 1 base, with 11 bases between them. The germline V gene encodes CDR1 MNHEY and CDR2 SVGAGI. The length of the CDR3 is 15 residues. CDR3 DNA sequence: TGTGCCAGCAGTTACCATGGCGGAGAGAACACTGAAGCTTTCTTT. Protein: CASSYHGGENTEAFF.

This chain links TRBV4-3 with TRBJ2-5, with D possibly TRBD2 on 5 matching bases. The CDR3 sequence is 16 residues long. Per germline, CDR1 LGHNA and CDR2 YSLEER. Trimming took 1 base from V and 5 from J, leaving 17 bases between them. CDR3 in DNA: TGCGCCAGCAGCCAAGGAAATAGCCCCAGCGGCGAGACCCAGTACTTC. Encoded protein: CASSQGNSPSGETQYF.

The J gene is TRBJ2-3, the V gene TRBV5-1, with a possible D match to TRBD1 (7 bases). Looked up from germline, CDR1 is SGHRS and CDR2 is YFSETQ. V lost 0 bases, J lost 5 bases, and 13 bases lay in between. The CDR3 spans 15 residues. The CDR3, as DNA: TGCGCCAGCAGCTTGGGGAGGGGGCCCCTAGATACGCAGTATTTT. Its protein is CASSLGRGPLDTQYF.

This CDR3 is CASFPRGEGQETQYF. The DNA for the CDR3 is TGTGCCAGCTTTCCTCGGGGGGAGGGGCAAGAGACCCAGTACTTC. The chain has TRBV6-1 and TRBJ2-5, with 7 bases fitting TRBD2. The CDR3 runs to 15 residues. Germline V CDR1 and CDR2: MNHNS, SASEGT. The ends lost 8 bases at V and 2 bases at J; junction bases unmatched: 11.

The genes are TRBV18 and TRBJ2-3, with TRBD2 identical over 12 bases. Trimming at V came to 5 bases and at J to 0 bases, leaving 3 bases not matched to a gene. The CDR3 is 16 residues long. CDR1 is KGHSH, CDR2 LQKENI, per germline. The CDR3: CASSTGLAGSTDTQYF. Written as DNA, the CDR3 is TGTGCCAGCTCAACCGGACTAGCGGGAAGCACAGATACGCAGTATTTT.

The chain is built from TRBV28 and TRBJ2-3; 7 bases fit TRBD2. The CDR3 runs to 16 residues. Losses at the gene ends were 6 bases for V and 0 bases for J; bases not matched to a gene: 9. The germline V gene has CDR1 MDHEN and CDR2 SYDVKM. In DNA, the CDR3 is TGTGCCAGCAGGGCCGCTGGGGGGGGGAGCACAGATACGCAGTATTTT. Protein: CASRAAGGGSTDTQYF.

V gene TRBV7-2 combines with J gene TRBJ2-5; 12 bases line up with TRBD2. The end of the DNA fits TRBJ2-7 better, so the J call may be wrong. The CDR3 extends over 15 amino acids. Looked up from germline, CDR1 is SGHTA and CDR2 is FQGNSA. The CDR3 protein is CASSLSSGGAYEQYF. DNA of the CDR3: TGTGCCAGCAGCTTATCTAGCGGGGGGGCCTACGAGCAGTACTTC.

The chain has TRBV6-5 and TRBJ2-5; 7 nucleotides match TRBD1. Germline assignment: CDR1 MNHEY and CDR2 SVGAGI. The CDR3 has 15 residues. V was clipped by 0 bases and J by 5 bases; unmatched bases: 6. The CDR3: CASSYSLTGKETQYF. The DNA of the CDR3 is TGTGCCAGCAGTTACTCACTGACAGGGAAGGAGACCCAGTACTTC.

V is TRBV7-2 and J is TRBJ2-1, with 10 bases aligning to TRBD2. CDR3 length: 15 amino acids. Germline CDR1 and CDR2: SGHTA and FQGNSA. The ends lost 2 bases at V and 2 bases at J; junction bases unmatched: 0. The CDR3 coding sequence is TGTGCCAGCAGCTTAAGCGGGGGGGCCTACAATGAGCAGTTCTTC. It specifies CASSLSGGAYNEQFF.

The chain uses TRBV5-5 and TRBJ2-7, with 11 nucleotides matching TRBD1. Germline V lookup: CDR1 SGHKS, CDR2 YYEKEE (reference sequence). Trimming cost V 0 bases and J 7 bases; bases outside gene matches: 3. The CDR3 is 14 amino acids. CDR3 sequence reads: CASSLDGTGGEQYF. The CDR3 bases are TGTGCCAGCAGCTTGGACGGGACAGGGGGGGAGCAGTACTTC.

The genes are TRBV6-5 and TRBJ1-2; tentatively, D is TRBD1 (5 bases). The germline V gene encodes CDR1 MNHEY and CDR2 SVGAGI. This CDR3 contains 13 residues. Deletions cut 5 bases from V and 7 bases from J, with 14 bases between. CDR3 sequence: CASSPRVTTGYTF. For the CDR3, the DNA is TGTGCCAGCAGTCCCAGGGTCACGACTGGCTACACCTTC.

This clone was counted once. The V call is TRBV2, the J call TRBJ2-5; possibly TRBD2 for D (5 bases). This CDR3 is 13 amino acids long. Germline-derived CDR1 and CDR2 are SNHLY and FYNNEI. The V and J ends lost 7 bases and 4 bases respectively, with 13 bases between them. The CDR3 bases are TGTGCCAGCACCGGCGTTCGGGGAGAGACCCAGTACTTC. Its translation is CASTGVRGETQYF.

This chain uses TRBV7-9 with TRBJ1-2, with 10 bases identical to TRBD1. This CDR3 has 16 amino acids. CDR1 is SEHNR and CDR2 is FQNEAQ in the germline V gene (reference sequence). The V and J ends lost 5 bases and 2 bases, in that order; junction bases with no gene match: 8. In nucleotides, the CDR3 is TGTGCCAGCAGCCAGGCCCCGGGACAGGGGAACTATGGCTACACCTTC. It specifies CASSQAPGQGNYGYTF.

The CDR3 DNA is TGTGCCAGCAGTGAAAGGTCAGGGGCGGCCTACGAGCAGTACTTC. It codes for CASSERSGAAYEQYF. This chain uses TRBV6-1 with TRBJ2-7, with a tentative D call TRBD1 (6 bases). Trimming removed 2 bases from V and 2 bases from J, with 13 bases in between. CDR3 length: 15 residues. Germline CDR1 is MNHNS and CDR2 is SASEGT.

The CDR3 protein is CASTAGTENTEAFF. CDR3 bases: TGTGCCAGTACCGCTGGGACAGAGAACACTGAAGCTTTCTTT. V is TRBV19 and J is TRBJ1-1, with TRBD1 matching over 7 bases. Germline assignment: CDR1 LNHDA and CDR2 SQIVND (reference sequence). This CDR3 region has 14 residues. The ends lost 7 bases at V and 1 base at J; junction bases unmatched: 6.

The chain uses TRBV5-1 and TRBJ2-5, with 7 nucleotides matching TRBD1. The last part of the DNA fits TRBJ2-7 better; the J call may be wrong. The CDR3 spans 14 residues. Germline CDR1 and CDR2: SGHRS and YFSETQ. The CDR3 region is CASSFDRALYEQYF. The CDR3 DNA reads as TGCGCCAGCAGCTTCGACAGGGCCCTCTACGAGCAGTACTTC.

The chain carries TRBV7-2 and TRBJ1-1; no reliable D call. Germline CDR1 SGHTA, CDR2 FQGNSA. The CDR3 is made up of 15 amino acids. The V end was cut by 3 bases, the J end by 4 bases, with 15 bases between. The chain's CDR3 is CASSLHIRGSTEAFF. The CDR3 nucleotides are TGTGCCAGCAGCTTGCACATCCGAGGGAGCACTGAAGCTTTCTTT.

This clone was seen only once. The rearrangement uses TRBV6-4 and TRBJ1-6; D perhaps matches TRBD1 (5 bases). This CDR3 contains 14 residues. Per the germline V gene, CDR1 is MRHNA and CDR2 is SNTAGT. The ends were cut back, 6 bases at V and 7 bases at J, with 13 bases in the middle. CDR3 loop: CASSGGTENSPLHF. DNA for the CDR3: TGTGCCAGCAGCGGCGGGACGGAAAATTCACCCCTCCACTTT.

This chain links TRBV4-1 with TRBJ1-5; 7 bases line up with TRBD1. The CDR3 consists of 15 residues. Trimming removed 2 bases from V and 6 bases from J; junction bases left unmatched: 7. The V gene's germline CDR1 is MGHRA and CDR2 YSYEKL. The CDR3 is CASSQLTGAGQPQHF. DNA of the CDR3: TGCGCCAGCAGCCAACTAACAGGGGCGGGTCAGCCCCAGCATTTT.

This chain links TRBV5-4 with TRBJ2-3; D perhaps matches TRBD2 (5 bases). Deletions cut 5 bases from V and 2 bases from J, with 12 bases between. The germline CDR1 and CDR2 sequences are SGHNT and YYREEE (reference sequence). The CDR3 sequence is 14 residues long. This CDR3 is CASSPRDTTDTQYF. In DNA form, the CDR3 reads TGTGCCAGCAGTCCCCGGGATACCACAGATACGCAGTATTTT.

The V and J genes are TRBV5-1 and TRBJ1-2; 10 bases line up with TRBD1. Germline CDR1 and CDR2: SGHRS and YFSETQ. CDR3 length: 13 residues. Trimming took 7 bases from V and 6 from J; bases not matched to a gene: 6. The CDR3 DNA sequence: TGCGCCAGCGGAATGACAGGGGGCAATGGCTACACCTTC. This codes for CASGMTGGNGYTF. The full variable domain, its missing parts supplied by reference TRBV5-1 and TRBJ1-2, is KAGVTQTPRYLIKTRGQQVTLSCSPISGHRSVSWYQQTPGQGLQFLFEYFSETQRNKGNFPGRFSGRQFSNSRSEMNVSTLELGDSALYLCASGMTGGNGYTFGSGTRLTVV.